What follows are 7 T cell receptor beta chains derived from one specimen sequenced in a study of post-analysis software for immune sequencing data. Findings of the study overall: With TRBV5-6, TRBV5-1 and TRBV20-1 included, about five TRBV segments were more frequent in patients than in controls.

These receptors lack a known antigen. Built from TCR beta cDNA, the libraries had unique molecular identifiers in them. In TCRdb, the PCR reads were re-called with MiXCR into one record per CDR3 protein. The data show roughly 430,000 distinct CDR3 sequences, with roughly 40% seen just once and approximately 7.6% held by the top ten. Sequencing input: blood. Receptor source: a girl aged 2-15 years with multiple sclerosis.

The chain recombines TRBV6-5 with TRBJ2-1; TRBD2 matches at 7 bases. Unmatched junction bases numbered 8, after V lost 8 bases and J lost 4 bases. The CDR3 consists of 14 residues. Germline values: CDR1 MNHEY, CDR2 SVGAGI. The CDR3 nucleotides read TGTGCCAGCGGACTTCGAGCGGGATACAATGAGCAGTTCTTC. Translating it yields CASGLRAGYNEQFF.

This clonotype was picked up a small number of times. This chain links TRBV12-3 or TRBV12-4 with TRBJ1-1; 10 bases agree with TRBD1. The CDR3 has 15 residues. V lost 5 bases to trimming and J lost 5 bases; unmatched junction nucleotides: 8. The CDR3 coding sequence is TGTGCCAGCAGTCCCGGACAGGGGGTTACGACTGAAGCTTTCTTT. Translated: CASSPGQGVTTEAFF.

Only a few counts were recorded for this clonotype. This sequence joins TRBV20-1 and TRBJ1-2; D is possibly TRBD1 (6 bases). Germline CDR1 and CDR2: DFQATT and SNEGSKA (reference sequence). The CDR3 loop spans 14 amino acids. Trimming cost V 4 bases and J 2 bases, with 14 bases left between them. In DNA, the CDR3 is TGCAGTGCTATACTCCCCGGGACAAACTATGGCTACACCTTC. It is translated as CSAILPGTNYGYTF.

This clonotype showed up just a few times. The V and J genes are TRBV5-1 and TRBJ2-7; D uncertain. Germline V gene lookup returns CDR1 SGHRS and CDR2 YFSETQ. V shed 3 bases and J shed 0 bases, with 7 bases lying between them. The CDR3 is 13 residues long. The CDR3 DNA is TGCGCCAGCAGCTCAACGGTCTCCTACGAGCAGTACTTC. Its protein product is CASSSTVSYEQYF.

The chain links TRBV9 to TRBJ2-1; 8 bases are a match to TRBD2. The CDR3 is 16 amino acids. With V trimmed by 3 bases and J by 6 bases, 11 bases remained unmatched. The germline V gene encodes CDR1 SGDLS and CDR2 YYNGEE. CDR3 nucleotides: TGTGCCAGCAGCGGGGGCGATGCGGGGGGTCGCAATGAGCAGTTCTTC. Its translation is CASSGGDAGGRNEQFF.

This chain joins TRBV12-3 or TRBV12-4 and TRBJ2-5; D is unresolved. V was pared by 10 bases and J by 1 base, with 13 bases between. The CDR3 totals 13 residues. The CDR3 spells CATSISCQETQYF. In nucleotides, the CDR3 is TGTGCCACCTCTATATCGTGCCAAGAGACCCAGTACTTC.

The rearrangement uses TRBV6-6 and TRBJ2-5; either TRBD1 or TRBD2 may supply D (5 bases each). The germline gives CDR1 MNHNY, CDR2 SVGAGI (reference sequence). The V end was cut by 0 bases, the J end by 11 bases, with 19 bases between. The length of the CDR3 is 15 residues. DNA of the CDR3: TGTGCCAGCAGTTACTCCTCTGGACCTGGGGACGGGCAGTACTTC. Its protein product is CASSYSSGPGDGQYF.